This T cell receptor beta chain was sequenced in a study of cytomegalovirus exposure and HLA in healthy donors. About the research overall: HLA-typed donors were the source of around 85 million unique TCRs held in an early data release. Study-level findings and limits: Solely CMV serostatus was available to characterize immune exposure. The investigators catalogued 164 TCR beta chains as cytomegalovirus-associated.

For this clone: The antigen remains unidentified.

V was cut by 3 bases and J by 2 bases, with 19 bases left in between. CDR1 is KGHSH, CDR2 LQKENI, per germline. This CDR3 contains 18 residues. PCR employed 60 Vbeta and 13 Jbeta primers. Clones were read by immunoSEQ multiplex PCR, and TCRdb kept only the in-frame ones, dropping some. Of about 120,000 clones in the sample, around 80% were seen once. This chain links TRBV18 with TRBJ2-2; D might be TRBD1 (6 bases). The clonotype originates from a female donor in good health and CMV-seropositive. The sequenced sample was PBMCs. The CDR3 region has the DNA TGTGCCAGCTCACCTCAGGGGCCAGTTAGTCTTAACACCGGGGAGCTGTTTTTT. It specifies CASSPQGPVSLNTGELFF.